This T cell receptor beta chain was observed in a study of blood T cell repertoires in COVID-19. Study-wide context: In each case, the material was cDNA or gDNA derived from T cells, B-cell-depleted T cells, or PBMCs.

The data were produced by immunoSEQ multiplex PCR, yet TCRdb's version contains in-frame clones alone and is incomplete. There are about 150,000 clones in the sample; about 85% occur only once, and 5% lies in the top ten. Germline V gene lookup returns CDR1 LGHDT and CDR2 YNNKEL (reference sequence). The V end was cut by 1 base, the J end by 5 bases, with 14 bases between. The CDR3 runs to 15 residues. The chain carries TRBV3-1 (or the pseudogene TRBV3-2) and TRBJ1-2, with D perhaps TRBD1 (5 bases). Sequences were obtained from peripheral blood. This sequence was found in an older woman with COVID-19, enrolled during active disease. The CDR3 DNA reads TGTGCCAGCAGCCAAGGGGAGGCAGGGCCTTATGGCTACACCTTC. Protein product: CASSQGEAGPYGYTF.